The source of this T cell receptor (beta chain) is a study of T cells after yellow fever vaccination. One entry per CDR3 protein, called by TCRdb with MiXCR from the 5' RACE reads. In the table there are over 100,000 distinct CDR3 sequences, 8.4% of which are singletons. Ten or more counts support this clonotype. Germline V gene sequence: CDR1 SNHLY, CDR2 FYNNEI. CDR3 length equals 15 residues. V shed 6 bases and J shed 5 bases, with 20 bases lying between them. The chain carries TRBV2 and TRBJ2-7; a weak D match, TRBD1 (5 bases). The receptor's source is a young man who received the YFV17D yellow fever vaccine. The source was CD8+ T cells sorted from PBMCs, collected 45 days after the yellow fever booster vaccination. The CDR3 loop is CASRASGAVSHEQYF. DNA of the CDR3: TGTGCCAGCAGGGCTAGTGGGGCCGTTTCCCACGAGCAGTACTTC.